The sequence of this T cell receptor (beta chain) was determined in a study of cytomegalovirus exposure and HLA in healthy donors. Germline CDR1 is MNHEY and CDR2 is SVGAGI. Trimming took 6 bases from V and 4 from J, leaving 12 bases between them. The CDR3 contains 14 residues. Repertoires were generated with immunoSEQ multiplex PCR, while TCRdb's copy carries only in-frame clones and drops some. This sample carries about 44,000 clones, 80% to 95% of them seen once, and the ten largest clones take approximately 2.1%. Sequencing was carried out using PBMCs. This TCR was sampled from a woman younger than 35 in good health and CMV-seronegative. The genes are TRBV6-5 and TRBJ2-2; D is ambiguous. This chain's CDR3 is CASRTMASTGELFF. The CDR3 DNA sequence: TGTGCCAGCAGGACAATGGCGAGCACCGGGGAGCTGTTTTTT.